The 2 T cell receptor beta chains below come from one sample, sequenced in a study of blood T cell repertoires in COVID-19. Sequenced by immunoSEQ multiplex PCR; TCRdb stores in-frame clones only, minus some. Seen here are approximately 59,000 clones, around 85% observed once, and the top ten hold roughly 4.3%. What was sequenced was peripheral blood. Receptor source: a man aged 35-49 years with active COVID-19.

The chain recombines TRBV5-1 with TRBJ2-1; 14 bases are shared with TRBD2. The trim removed 3 bases at V and 8 bases at J, leaving 7 bases unmatched. The CDR3 is 16 residues long. Germline V gives CDR1 SGHRS, CDR2 YFSETQ. In DNA, the CDR3 is TGCGCCAGCAGCTCCGGGACTAGCGGGAGTTCGTATGAGCAGTTCTTC. Translated: CASSSGTSGSSYEQFF.

This chain joins TRBV18 and TRBJ2-5, with 16 bases matching TRBD2. The CDR3 is made up of 17 amino acids. V was clipped by 5 bases and J by 2 bases; unmatched bases: 5. CDR1 and CDR2 (germline): KGHSH, LQKENI. The CDR3: CASSAPGLAGGQETQYF. The CDR3 bases are TGTGCCAGCTCAGCTCCGGGACTAGCGGGAGGGCAAGAGACCCAGTACTTC.